This T cell receptor beta chain originates from a study of cytomegalovirus exposure and HLA in healthy donors. The PCR contained 60 Vbeta and 13 Jbeta primers. Sequenced by immunoSEQ multiplex PCR; TCRdb stores in-frame clones only, minus some. The sample carries some 110,000 clones, 75% to 85% recorded once. Trimming shortened V by 0 bases and J by 7 bases, and 9 bases separated the two germline ends. CDR1 is GTSNPN, CDR2 SVGIG, per germline (reference sequence). CDR3 size: 12 residues. Study outcomes and limitations: According to an earlier analysis, most TCR beta V segments yielded productive rearrangements about 87% or about 30% of the time.

A few counts support this clone. The antigen is undetermined. V and J are TRBV30 and TRBJ1-2; D gene unclear. This clonotype was sampled from a woman younger than 35 in good health and CMV-seropositive. The sample comprised PBMCs. CDR3 residues: CAWSVPPVGYTF. The CDR3, as DNA: TGTGCCTGGAGTGTACCCCCGGTTGGCTACACCTTC.